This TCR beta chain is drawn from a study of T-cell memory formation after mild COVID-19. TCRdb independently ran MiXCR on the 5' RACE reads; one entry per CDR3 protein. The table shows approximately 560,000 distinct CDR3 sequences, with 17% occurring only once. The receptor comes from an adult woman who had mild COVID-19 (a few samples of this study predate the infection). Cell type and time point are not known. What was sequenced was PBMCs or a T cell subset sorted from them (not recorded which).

CDR3 bases: TGTGCCAGCAGCCAATCAGGTCGGAGCAGGACTAATGAAAAACTGTTTTTT. This codes for CASSQSGRSRTNEKLFF. The chain carries TRBV16 and TRBJ1-4; D ambiguous. Trimming removed 0 bases from V and 2 bases from J, with 13 bases in between. The CDR3 sequence is 17 residues long. Germline CDR1 is KGHSY and CDR2 is FQNENV.